This note documents a single TCR beta chain sequence. The data derive from a study of cytomegalovirus exposure and HLA in healthy donors. Germline V gene data show CDR1 as MNHNS and CDR2 as SASEGT. V lost 0 bases, J lost 7 bases, and 13 bases lay in between. The CDR3 consists of 15 residues. Primers for the PCR totalled 60 Vbeta and 13 Jbeta. Assay used: immunoSEQ multiplex PCR; TCRdb lists only in-frame clones, some missing. The table has about 190,000 clones, around three quarters seen once; the top ten hold roughly 0.65%. The specimen was PBMCs. This chain connects TRBV6-1 to TRBJ1-5; D possibly corresponds to TRBD1 (6 bases). This TCR was recovered from a boy between 10 and 17 years old in good health and CMV-seronegative. This chain's CDR3 is CASSEASRGQQPQHF. CDR3 DNA sequence: TGTGCCAGCAGTGAAGCCAGCCGGGGACAACAGCCCCAGCATTTT.